This T cell receptor (beta chain) was recorded in a study of T-cell memory formation after mild COVID-19. Study summary: Each donor largely had its own TCR clusters. Study-wide results and limits: SARS-CoV-2 specificity of second-wave clones peaking day 37 was unconfirmed.

5'RACE with constant-segment primers built TCRalpha and TCRbeta cDNA libraries with UMIs. One entry per CDR3 protein results from TCRdb running MiXCR on the 5' RACE reads. This sample yields approximately 100,000 distinct CDR3 sequences, of which 8.5% to 14% are seen a single time; 40% belongs to the top ten. Germline lookup yields CDR1 MGHRA and CDR2 YSYEKL. After removal of 0 bases from V and 2 bases from J, the junction contained 8 bases not matched to a gene. This CDR3 spans 19 amino acids. Comment on this clonotype: Its antigen is not known.

This sequence originates from a man aged 18-30 years who had mild COVID-19 (a few samples of this study predate the infection). Cell type and time point are not known. This chain joins TRBV4-1 and TRBJ2-6, with TRBD2 matching over 9 bases. Sequencing was performed on PBMCs or a T cell subset sorted from them (not recorded which). The CDR3 DNA reads as TGCGCCAGCAGCCAAGATAGCGGGGGCTTATTACCTGGGGCCAACGTCCTGACTTTC. This gives the protein CASSQDSGGLLPGANVLTF.